This T cell receptor (beta chain) was identified in a study of blood T cell repertoires in COVID-19. Across the study: Acute and convalescent COVID-19 samples came from the United States, Italy and Spain. From T cells, B-cell-depleted T cells, or PBMCs came the material, which was cDNA or gDNA.

In the original workflow: Cell counts per sample came from amplifying reference gene primers. Here immunoSEQ multiplex PCR was the method, and the copy in TCRdb shows in-frame clones only, minus some. Clonal size and the V and J genes are those of that table, whereas D and trimming came from the DNA. The sample holds approximately 170,000 clones; 82% are singletons and the top ten take roughly a tenth. The CDR3 has 14 amino acids. Germline V CDR1 and CDR2: SGHRS, YFSETQ. Trimming took off 0 bases at V and 4 bases at J, with 7 bases between the two ends. Sample: peripheral blood. This chain links TRBV5-1 with TRBJ2-2; D is possibly TRBD1 (6 bases). This clonotype originated in a woman of 80 years or more with active or convalescent COVID-19. The CDR3 sequence is CASSLEGGTGELFF. DNA for the CDR3: TGCGCCAGCAGCTTGGAAGGGGGCACCGGGGAGCTGTTTTTT.